Presented here are 21 T cell receptor beta chains from one specimen sequenced in a study of identifying expanded T cells in peripheral blood. TCRdb's copy holds only in-frame clones and misses some; the assay was immunoSEQ multiplex PCR. The table shows roughly 100,000 clones, with 87% occurring only once. The specimen sequenced was blood. The receptors were gathered from a person aged 18-69 years in good health.

J is TRBJ2-5 and V is TRBV7-2, with 7 bases matching TRBD2. Germline CDR1 SGHTA, CDR2 FQGNSA. This CDR3 region has 15 residues. The junction had 7 bases not matched to a gene; V was cut back by 5 bases and J by 1 base. The CDR3 DNA sequence: TGTGCCAGCAGCCCACCTAGCGGTTCCCAAGAGACCCAGTACTTC. Its translation is CASSPPSGSQETQYF.

The V call is TRBV6-1, the J call TRBJ2-7; unclear D gene. CDR1 and CDR2 from the germline V gene are MNHNS and SASEGT. The CDR3 is made up of 14 amino acids. V lost 4 bases and J lost 3, with 13 bases in between. The CDR3 spells CASSVTGLDYEQYF. In DNA form, the CDR3 reads TGTGCCAGCAGTGTAACTGGCCTGGACTACGAGCAGTACTTC.

This chain links TRBV27 with TRBJ1-1; D is unclear. Trimming took off 10 bases at V and 5 bases at J, with 17 bases between the two ends. Germline-derived CDR1 and CDR2 are MNHEY and SMNVEV (reference sequence). The CDR3 loop spans 13 amino acids. CDR3 bases: TGTGCCACTTTAGGGAAAAGCTGGACTGAAGCTTTCTTT. It is translated as CATLGKSWTEAFF.

The chain is built from TRBV19 and TRBJ1-2; TRBD1 might be the D (5 bases). Between the trimmed V and J ends, which lost 6 bases and 8 bases, there was a span of 16 bases. CDR1 LNHDA and CDR2 SQIVND come from the germline V gene (reference sequence). The CDR3 is 13 residues long. The CDR3 DNA reads TGTGCCAGTAGCTGGCGGACGGGACCCGGCTACACCTTC. Translated: CASSWRTGPGYTF.

This chain uses TRBV5-1 with TRBJ2-1, with 9 positions matching TRBD2. J lost 4 bases, V lost 0 bases, and 2 bases had no gene match. The CDR3 covers 15 residues. Germline-derived CDR1 and CDR2 are SGHRS and YFSETQ. The CDR3 bases are TGCGCCAGCAGCTTGGTAGCGGGGGTGTACAATGAGCAGTTCTTC. Its translation: CASSLVAGVYNEQFF.

The CDR3 spells CSVEISGRPTDTQYF. CDR3 coding DNA: TGCAGCGTTGAAATCTCAGGGCGGCCCACAGATACGCAGTATTTT. The chain has TRBV29-1 and TRBJ2-3, with D perhaps matching TRBD1 (5 bases). This CDR3 is built from 15 residues. The V end lost 2 bases, the J end lost 2 bases, and 14 bases lay between the germline ends. Germline CDR1 is SQVTM and CDR2 is ANQGSEA.

The chain combines TRBV6-5 with TRBJ2-6, with D possibly being TRBD2 (5 bases). The V gene lost 3 bases and the J gene lost 0 bases, with 9 bases spanning the gap. This CDR3 contains 16 residues. The germline CDR1 and CDR2 sequences are MNHEY and SVGAGI. The CDR3 coding sequence is TGTGCCAGCAGTTATGAAGAGGGCTCTGGGGCCAACGTCCTGACTTTC. Translated, it gives CASSYEEGSGANVLTF.

This clone is a singleton in its sample. The V call is TRBV6-5, the J call TRBJ1-2; a possible D gene is TRBD1 (5 bases). V dropped 5 bases and J dropped 4 bases, with 14 bases sitting between them. The CDR3 is 14 amino acids. Germline loops: CDR1 MNHEY, CDR2 SVGAGI. CDR3 coding DNA: TGTGCCAGCAGTCCCAAGGGACGGAGCTATGGCTACACCTTC. This translates into CASSPKGRSYGYTF.

The chain employs TRBV2 and TRBJ1-4; tentatively, D is TRBD1 (6 bases). V lost 7 bases and J lost 8, with 17 bases in between. The V gene's germline CDR1 is SNHLY and CDR2 FYNNEI. The CDR3 has 14 residues. CDR3 in DNA: TGTGCCAGCACCGAGTGGGGGGCAGAGGAAAAACTGTTTTTT. This codes for CASTEWGAEEKLFF.

V and J are TRBV2 and TRBJ1-6, with unresolved D. V was cut by 5 bases and J by 5 bases, with 7 bases left in between. The CDR3 runs 13 residues. The germline gives CDR1 SNHLY, CDR2 FYNNEI. The CDR3 bases are TGTGCCAGCAGTTCCCTAGATAATTCACCCCTCCACTTT. Its protein product is CASSSLDNSPLHF.

The V gene is TRBV6-5, the J gene TRBJ1-1; 8 positions match TRBD1. The CDR3 has 15 amino acids. Germline trimming cut 6 bases from V and 0 bases from J; bases unmatched to any gene: 6. Germline V gene lookup returns CDR1 MNHEY and CDR2 SVGAGI. The CDR3 DNA is TGTGCCAGCAGACAGGGGGTTGATATGAACACTGAAGCTTTCTTT. It translates to CASRQGVDMNTEAFF.

The chain links TRBV4-3 to TRBJ1-2; D may be TRBD1 (5 bases). Germline CDR1 reads LGHNA; CDR2 reads YSLEER. V dropped 1 base and J dropped 0 bases, with 15 bases sitting between them. This CDR3 has 17 amino acids. The CDR3 loop is CASSQGQWPDSNYGYTF. The CDR3, as DNA: TGCGCCAGCAGCCAAGGACAGTGGCCAGACTCTAACTATGGCTACACCTTC.

The V call is TRBV28, the J call TRBJ2-5; D assignment may be TRBD1 or TRBD2 (5 bases each). The CDR3 extends over 14 amino acids. Trimming took off 3 bases at V and 5 bases at J, with 13 bases between the two ends. In germline, CDR1 is MDHEN, CDR2 SYDVKM. In nucleotides, the CDR3 is TGTGCCAGCAGTTTGATAGGGGAGAGGGAGACCCAGTACTTC. Amino acids: CASSLIGERETQYF.

The CDR3 here is CASRTGDTNTEAFF. CDR3 DNA: TGTGCCAGCAGAACAGGGGATACGAACACTGAAGCTTTCTTT. This chain uses TRBV2 with TRBJ1-1; 7 bases are a match to TRBD1. V lost 6 bases, J lost 1 base, and 5 bases stayed unmatched. The CDR3 sequence is 14 residues long. Germline lookup yields CDR1 SNHLY and CDR2 FYNNEI. Complete variable domain (other parts from reference TRBV2 and TRBJ1-1): EPEVTQTPSHQVTQMGQEVILRCVPISNHLYFYWYRQILGQKVEFLVSFYNNEISEKSEIFDDQFSVERPDGSNFTLKIRSTKLEDSAMYFCASRTGDTNTEAFFGQGTRLTVV.

The gene calls are TRBV30 and TRBJ2-3; tentatively, D is TRBD2 (6 bases). Per the germline V gene, CDR1 is GTSNPN and CDR2 is SVGIG (reference sequence). The CDR3 is 15 amino acids. Trimming took off 1 base at V and 2 bases at J, with 13 bases between the two ends. The CDR3 reads CAWSAGRLLTDTQYF. CDR3 nucleotides: TGTGCCTGGAGTGCTGGGAGGCTCCTCACAGATACGCAGTATTTT.

The V gene is TRBV30, the J gene TRBJ1-4; D unresolved. Germline V gene sequence: CDR1 GTSNPN, CDR2 SVGIG (reference sequence). CDR3 size: 12 residues. Between the trimmed V and J ends, which lost 2 bases and 8 bases, there was a span of 9 bases. This CDR3 is CAWSNLREKLFF. The CDR3 bases are TGTGCCTGGAGTAACCTGAGGGAAAAACTGTTTTTT.

The chain carries TRBV18 and TRBJ1-2, with 10 bases aligning to TRBD1. The CDR3 runs 15 residues. From germline, CDR1 is KGHSH and CDR2 LQKENI. V trimming: 3 bases; J trimming: 7 bases; junction bases outside the gene matches: 8. The CDR3 here is CASSPGGDRGSGYTF. CDR3 nucleotide sequence: TGTGCCAGCTCACCCGGCGGGGACAGGGGAAGTGGCTACACCTTC.

The chain's CDR3 is CASSVSGTGIYEQYF. Written as DNA, the CDR3 is TGTGCCAGCAGCGTATCCGGGACAGGGATCTACGAGCAGTACTTC. The chain carries TRBV6-5 and TRBJ2-7; 9 bases map to TRBD1. This CDR3 has 15 residues. Germline-derived CDR1 and CDR2 are MNHEY and SVGAGI. The junction had 9 bases not matched to a gene; V was cut back by 6 bases and J by 3 bases.

This clone was counted a few times. This chain connects TRBV2 to TRBJ2-7, with a possible D match to TRBD1 (6 bases). The V end lost 5 bases, the J end lost 4 bases, and 12 bases lay between the germline ends. The CDR3 runs to 13 residues. The germline V gene has CDR1 SNHLY and CDR2 FYNNEI. The CDR3 reads CASSPGQSYEQYF. The CDR3 DNA is TGTGCCAGCAGTCCTGGACAGTCTTACGAGCAGTACTTC.

The chain is built from TRBV6-5 and TRBJ2-3, with 15 bases fitting TRBD2. Trimming took 5 bases from V and 4 from J; bases not matched to a gene: 1. Germline CDR1 reads MNHEY; CDR2 reads SVGAGI. There are 15 residues in the CDR3. CDR3 DNA sequence: TGTGCCAGCAGTGGACTAGCGGGGGGGCCAGATACGCAGTATTTT. Its translation: CASSGLAGGPDTQYF.

The chain joins TRBV5-4 to TRBJ1-2; no firm D call. Germline V CDR1 and CDR2: SGHNT, YYREEE (reference sequence). The V and J ends lost 2 bases and 4 bases respectively, with 9 bases between them. The CDR3 runs to 13 residues. The CDR3 DNA follows: TGTGCCAGCAGCTTTGAGGAAGTCTATGGCTACACCTTC. Its translation is CASSFEEVYGYTF. The full variable domain, completed using reference TRBV5-4 and TRBJ1-2, is ETGVTQSPTHLIKTRGQQVTLRCSSQSGHNTVSWYQQALGQGPQFIFQYYREEENGRGNFPPRFSGLQFPNYSSELNVNALELDDSALYLCASSFEEVYGYTFGSGTRLTVV.